This TCR beta chain was sequenced in a study of chemoradiotherapy in HPV16-positive cancers. Sequencing used immunoSEQ multiplex PCR; TCRdb keeps in-frame clones, though not all of them. The table lists approximately 6,100 clones, 88% of them singletons. Trimming took off 7 bases at V and 0 bases at J, with 10 bases between the two ends. Germline V gives CDR1 SQVTM, CDR2 ANQGSEA. The CDR3 length is 12 residues. The rearrangement uses TRBV29-1 and TRBJ2-7, with D perhaps matching TRBD2 (6 bases). The sample consisted of blood, taken from a patient who underwent chemoradiotherapy. The sequence was obtained from a human donor with HPV-associated anogenital cancer. The CDR3 sequence is CSAGTFSYEQYF. CDR3 in DNA: TGCAGCGCAGGGACTTTCTCCTACGAGCAGTACTTC.